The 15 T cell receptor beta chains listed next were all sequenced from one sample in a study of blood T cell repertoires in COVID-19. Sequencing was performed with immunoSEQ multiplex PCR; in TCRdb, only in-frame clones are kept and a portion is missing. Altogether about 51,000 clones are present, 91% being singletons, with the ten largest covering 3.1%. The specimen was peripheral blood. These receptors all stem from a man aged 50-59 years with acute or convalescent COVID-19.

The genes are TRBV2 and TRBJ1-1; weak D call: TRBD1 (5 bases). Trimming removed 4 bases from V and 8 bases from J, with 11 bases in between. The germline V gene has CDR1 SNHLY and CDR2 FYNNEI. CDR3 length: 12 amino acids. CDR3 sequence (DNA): TGTGCCAGCAGTGGGCGGGACGAAGAAGCTTTCTTT. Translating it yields CASSGRDEEAFF.

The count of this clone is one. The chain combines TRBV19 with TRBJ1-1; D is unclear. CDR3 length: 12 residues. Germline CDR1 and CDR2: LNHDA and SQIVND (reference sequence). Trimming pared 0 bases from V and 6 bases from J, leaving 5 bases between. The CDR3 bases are TGTGCCAGTAGTATAGATCTCGCTGAAGCTTTCTTT. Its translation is CASSIDLAEAFF.

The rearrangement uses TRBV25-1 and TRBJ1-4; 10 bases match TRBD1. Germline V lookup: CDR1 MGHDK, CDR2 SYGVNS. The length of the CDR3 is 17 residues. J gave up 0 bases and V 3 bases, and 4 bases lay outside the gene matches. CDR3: CASSEGQGTPTNEKLFF. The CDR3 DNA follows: TGTGCCAGCAGTGAGGGACAGGGGACTCCAACTAATGAAAAACTGTTTTTT.

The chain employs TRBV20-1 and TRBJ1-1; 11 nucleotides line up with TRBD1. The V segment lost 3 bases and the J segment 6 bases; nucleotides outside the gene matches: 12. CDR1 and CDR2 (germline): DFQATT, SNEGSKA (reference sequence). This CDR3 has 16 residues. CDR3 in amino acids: CSASYTGTGGSSEAFF. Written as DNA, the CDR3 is TGCAGTGCTAGTTATACCGGGACAGGGGGATCCTCTGAAGCTTTCTTT.

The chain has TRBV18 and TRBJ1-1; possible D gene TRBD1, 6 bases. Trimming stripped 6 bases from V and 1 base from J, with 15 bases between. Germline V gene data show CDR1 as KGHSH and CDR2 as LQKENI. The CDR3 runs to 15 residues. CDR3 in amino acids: CASSLEQGKNTEAFF. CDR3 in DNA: TGTGCCAGCTCGCTAGAACAGGGAAAGAACACTGAAGCTTTCTTT.

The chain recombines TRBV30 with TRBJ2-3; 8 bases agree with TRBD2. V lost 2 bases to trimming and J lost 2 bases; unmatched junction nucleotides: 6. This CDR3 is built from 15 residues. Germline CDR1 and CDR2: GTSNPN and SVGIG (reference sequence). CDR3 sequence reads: CAWSPAGGATDTQYF. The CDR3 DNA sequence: TGTGCCTGGAGTCCCGCCGGGGGGGCCACAGATACGCAGTATTTT. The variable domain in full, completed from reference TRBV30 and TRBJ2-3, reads SQTIHQWPATLVQPVGSPLSLECTVEGTSNPNLYWYRQAAGRGLQLLFYSVGIGQISSEVPQNLSASRPQDRQFILSSKKLLLSDSGFYLCAWSPAGGATDTQYFGPGTRLTVL.

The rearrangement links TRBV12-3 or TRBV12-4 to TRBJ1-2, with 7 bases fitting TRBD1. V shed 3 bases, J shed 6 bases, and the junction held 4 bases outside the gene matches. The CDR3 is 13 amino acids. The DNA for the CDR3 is TGTGCCAGCAGTTTTAGGGGGCTGAATGGCTACACCTTC. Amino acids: CASSFRGLNGYTF.

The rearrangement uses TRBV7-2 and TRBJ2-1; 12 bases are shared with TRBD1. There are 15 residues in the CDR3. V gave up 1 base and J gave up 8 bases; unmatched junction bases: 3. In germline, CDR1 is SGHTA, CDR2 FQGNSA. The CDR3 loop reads CASSLGGTGGYEQFF. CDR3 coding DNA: TGTGCCAGCAGCTTAGGAGGGACAGGGGGCTATGAGCAGTTCTTC.

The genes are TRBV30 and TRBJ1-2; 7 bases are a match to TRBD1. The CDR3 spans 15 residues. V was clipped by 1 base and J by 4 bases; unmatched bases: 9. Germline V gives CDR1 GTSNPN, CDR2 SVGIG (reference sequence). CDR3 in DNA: TGTGCCTGGAGTGATCACAGGGGAGATTCCTATGGCTACACCTTC. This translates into CAWSDHRGDSYGYTF.

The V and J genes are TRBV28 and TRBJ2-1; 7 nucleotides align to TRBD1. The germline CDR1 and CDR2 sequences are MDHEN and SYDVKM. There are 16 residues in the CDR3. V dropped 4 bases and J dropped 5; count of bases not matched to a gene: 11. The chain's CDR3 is CASSYRGQTPHNEQFF. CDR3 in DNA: TGTGCCAGCAGTTACAGGGGTCAGACTCCCCACAATGAGCAGTTCTTC.

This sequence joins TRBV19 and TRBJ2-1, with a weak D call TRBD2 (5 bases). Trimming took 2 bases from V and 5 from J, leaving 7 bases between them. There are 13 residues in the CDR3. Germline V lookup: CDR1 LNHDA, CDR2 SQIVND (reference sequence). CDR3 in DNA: TGTGCCAGTAGTATACGAGGGAACAATGAGCAGTTCTTC. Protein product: CASSIRGNNEQFF.

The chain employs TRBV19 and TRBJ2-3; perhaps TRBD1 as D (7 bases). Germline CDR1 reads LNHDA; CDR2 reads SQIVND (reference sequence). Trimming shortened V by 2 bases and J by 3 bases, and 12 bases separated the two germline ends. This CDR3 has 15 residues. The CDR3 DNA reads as TGTGCCAGTAGTATACCAGGGGGGCCTACAGATACGCAGTATTTT. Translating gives CASSIPGGPTDTQYF.

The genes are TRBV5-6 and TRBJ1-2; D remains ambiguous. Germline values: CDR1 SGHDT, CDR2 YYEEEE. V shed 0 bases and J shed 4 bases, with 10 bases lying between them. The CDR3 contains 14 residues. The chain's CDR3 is CASSLERRTYGYTF. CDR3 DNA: TGTGCCAGCAGCTTGGAGAGGAGGACCTATGGCTACACCTTC.

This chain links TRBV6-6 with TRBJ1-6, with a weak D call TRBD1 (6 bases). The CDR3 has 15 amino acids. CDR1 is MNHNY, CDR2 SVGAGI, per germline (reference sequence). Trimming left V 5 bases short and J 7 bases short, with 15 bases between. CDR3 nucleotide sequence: TGTGCCAGCAGTCACCCTGGCGGGGGCAATTCACCCCTCCACTTT. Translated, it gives CASSHPGGGNSPLHF.

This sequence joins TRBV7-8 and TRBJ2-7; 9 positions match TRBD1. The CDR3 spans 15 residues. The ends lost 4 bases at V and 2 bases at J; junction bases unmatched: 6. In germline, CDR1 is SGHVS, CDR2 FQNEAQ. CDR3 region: CASSSQQGAPYEQYF. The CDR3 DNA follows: TGTGCCAGCAGCTCCCAACAGGGGGCCCCCTACGAGCAGTACTTC.